This T cell receptor beta chain is from a study of cytomegalovirus exposure and HLA in healthy donors. The CDR3 sequence is 16 residues long. Trimming stripped 0 bases from V and 6 bases from J, with 14 bases between. The germline CDR1 and CDR2 sequences are SEHNR and FQNEAQ (reference sequence). The PCR employed 60 Vbeta primers together with 13 Jbeta primers. Profiling relied on immunoSEQ multiplex PCR, and the TCRdb table lists in-frame clones only, not all of them. Of roughly 200,000 clones in the sample, about two thirds were seen once. Sequences were obtained from PBMCs. The chain carries TRBV7-9 and TRBJ2-2, with D hard to call. The receptor was isolated from a man aged 35-49 years in good health and CMV-seropositive. The CDR3 DNA reads TGTGCCAGCAGCTTAGCCCTAAGATATCCACCCGGGGAGCTGTTTTTT. Encoded protein: CASSLALRYPPGELFF.